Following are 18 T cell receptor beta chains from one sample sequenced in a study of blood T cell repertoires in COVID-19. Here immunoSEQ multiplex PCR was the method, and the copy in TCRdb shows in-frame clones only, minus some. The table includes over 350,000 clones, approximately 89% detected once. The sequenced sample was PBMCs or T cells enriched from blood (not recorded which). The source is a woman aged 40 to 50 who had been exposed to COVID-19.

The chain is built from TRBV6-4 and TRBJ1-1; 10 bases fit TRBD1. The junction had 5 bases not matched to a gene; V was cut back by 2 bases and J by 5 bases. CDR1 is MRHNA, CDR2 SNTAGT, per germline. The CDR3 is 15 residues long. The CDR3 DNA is TGTGCCAGCAGTGACCCGGGGACAGGGGTGACTGAAGCTTTCTTT. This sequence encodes CASSDPGTGVTEAFF.

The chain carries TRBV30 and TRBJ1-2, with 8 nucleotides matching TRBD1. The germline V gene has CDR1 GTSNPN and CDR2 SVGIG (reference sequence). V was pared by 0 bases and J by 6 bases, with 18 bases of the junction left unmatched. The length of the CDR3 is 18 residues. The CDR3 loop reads CAWSVPSDRARSLHGYTF. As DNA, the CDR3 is TGTGCCTGGAGTGTACCTTCGGACAGGGCAAGGTCGTTGCATGGCTACACCTTC. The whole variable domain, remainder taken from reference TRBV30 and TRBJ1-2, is SQTIHQWPATLVQPVGSPLSLECTVEGTSNPNLYWYRQAAGRGLQLLFYSVGIGQISSEVPQNLSASRPQDRQFILSSKKLLLSDSGFYLCAWSVPSDRARSLHGYTFGSGTRLTVV.

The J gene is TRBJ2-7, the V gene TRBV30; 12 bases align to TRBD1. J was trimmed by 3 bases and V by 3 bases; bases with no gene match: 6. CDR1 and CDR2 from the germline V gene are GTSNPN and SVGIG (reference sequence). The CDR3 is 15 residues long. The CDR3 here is CAWSGGQGAFYEQYF. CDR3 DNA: TGTGCCTGGAGCGGGGGACAGGGGGCCTTCTACGAGCAGTACTTC.

The CDR3 sequence: CASSRTGSTEAFF. The CDR3 DNA reads as TGTGCCAGCTCACGAACAGGGAGCACTGAAGCTTTCTTT. J is TRBJ1-1 and V is TRBV18, with D tentatively TRBD1 (6 bases). CDR3 length: 13 residues. The germline gives CDR1 KGHSH, CDR2 LQKENI. The germline V and J ends were trimmed by 4 bases and 4 bases, with 10 bases remaining between them. Full variable domain (remainder filled in from reference TRBV18 and TRBJ1-1): NAGVMQNPRHLVRRRGQEARLRCSPMKGHSHVYWYRQLPEEGLKFMVYLQKENIIDESGMPKERFSAEFPKEGPSILRIQQVVRGDSAAYFCASSRTGSTEAFFGQGTRLTVV.

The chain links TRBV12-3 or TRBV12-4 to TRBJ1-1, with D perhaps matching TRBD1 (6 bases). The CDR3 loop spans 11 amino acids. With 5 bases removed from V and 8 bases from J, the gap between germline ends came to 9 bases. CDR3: CASSRGGEAFF. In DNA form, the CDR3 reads TGTGCCAGCAGTCGGGGGGGCGAAGCTTTCTTT.

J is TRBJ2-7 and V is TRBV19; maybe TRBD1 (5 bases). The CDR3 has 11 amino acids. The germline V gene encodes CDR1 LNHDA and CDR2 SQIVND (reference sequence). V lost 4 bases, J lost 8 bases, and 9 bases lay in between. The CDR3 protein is CASSTGRQQYF. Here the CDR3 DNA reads TGTGCCAGTAGTACAGGGCGTCAGCAGTACTTC.

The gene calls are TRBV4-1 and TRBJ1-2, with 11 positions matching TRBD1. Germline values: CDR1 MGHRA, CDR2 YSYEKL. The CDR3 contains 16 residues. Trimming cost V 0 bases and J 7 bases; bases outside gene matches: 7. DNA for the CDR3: TGCGCCAGCAGCCAAGATGAATGGACAGGGGGCTCTGGCTACACCTTC. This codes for CASSQDEWTGGSGYTF.

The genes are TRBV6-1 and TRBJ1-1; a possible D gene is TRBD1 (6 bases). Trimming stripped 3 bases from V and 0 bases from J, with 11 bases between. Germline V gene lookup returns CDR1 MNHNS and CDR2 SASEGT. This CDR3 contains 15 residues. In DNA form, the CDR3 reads TGTGCCAGCAGTGAGAGAGACAGGATGAACACTGAAGCTTTCTTT. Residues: CASSERDRMNTEAFF.

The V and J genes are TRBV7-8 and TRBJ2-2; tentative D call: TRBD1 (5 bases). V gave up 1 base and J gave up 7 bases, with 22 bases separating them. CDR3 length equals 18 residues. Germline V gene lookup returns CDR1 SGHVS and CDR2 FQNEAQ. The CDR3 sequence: CASSLVQGRAQLNGELFF. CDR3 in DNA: TGTGCCAGCAGCTTAGTTCAGGGCAGGGCCCAATTGAACGGGGAGCTGTTTTTT.

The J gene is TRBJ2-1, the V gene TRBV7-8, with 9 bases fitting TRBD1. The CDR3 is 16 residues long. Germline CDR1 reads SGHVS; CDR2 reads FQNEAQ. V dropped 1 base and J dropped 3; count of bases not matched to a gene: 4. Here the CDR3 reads CASSLDRGHIYNEQFF. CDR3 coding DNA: TGTGCCAGCAGCTTAGACAGGGGGCATATCTACAATGAGCAGTTCTTC. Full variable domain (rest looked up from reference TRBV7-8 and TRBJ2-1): GAGVSQSPRYKVAKRGQDVALRCDPISGHVSLFWYQQALGQGPEFLTYFQNEAQLDKSGLPSDRFFAERPEGSVSTLKIQRTQQEDSAVYLCASSLDRGHIYNEQFFGPGTRLTVL.

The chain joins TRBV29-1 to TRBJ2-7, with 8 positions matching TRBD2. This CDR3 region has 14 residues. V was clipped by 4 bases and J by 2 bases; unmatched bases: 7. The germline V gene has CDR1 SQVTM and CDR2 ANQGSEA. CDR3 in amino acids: CSVGGLGETYEQYF. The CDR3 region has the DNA TGCAGCGTTGGGGGACTAGGAGAAACCTACGAGCAGTACTTC.

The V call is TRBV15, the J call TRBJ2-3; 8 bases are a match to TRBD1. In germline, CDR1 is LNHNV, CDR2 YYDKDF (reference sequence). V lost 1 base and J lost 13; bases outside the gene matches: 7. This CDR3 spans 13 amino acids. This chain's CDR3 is CATSRGRDRTKYF. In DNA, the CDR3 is TGTGCCACCAGCAGAGGCCGGGACAGGACAAAGTATTTT.

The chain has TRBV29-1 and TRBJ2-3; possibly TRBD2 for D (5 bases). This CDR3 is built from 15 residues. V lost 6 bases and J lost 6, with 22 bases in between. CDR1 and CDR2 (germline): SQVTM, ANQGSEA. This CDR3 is CSVKGSSTSGDTQYF. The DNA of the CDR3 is TGCAGCGTAAAAGGGTCGAGTACCTCGGGGGATACGCAGTATTTT.

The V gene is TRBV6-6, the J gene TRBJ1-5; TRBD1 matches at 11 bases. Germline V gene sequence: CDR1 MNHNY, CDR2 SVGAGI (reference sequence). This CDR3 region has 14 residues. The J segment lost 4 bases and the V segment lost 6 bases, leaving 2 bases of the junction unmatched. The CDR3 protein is CASRGQGGNQPQHF. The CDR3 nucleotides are TGTGCCAGCAGGGGACAGGGGGGGAATCAGCCCCAGCATTTT.

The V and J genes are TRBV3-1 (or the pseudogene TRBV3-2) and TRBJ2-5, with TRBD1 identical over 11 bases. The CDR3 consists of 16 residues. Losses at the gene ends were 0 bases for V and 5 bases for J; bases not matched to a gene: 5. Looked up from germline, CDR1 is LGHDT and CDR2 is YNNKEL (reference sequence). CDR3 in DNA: TGTGCCAGCAGCCAAGACAGGACAGGGGGCTCGGAGACCCAGTACTTC. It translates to CASSQDRTGGSETQYF.

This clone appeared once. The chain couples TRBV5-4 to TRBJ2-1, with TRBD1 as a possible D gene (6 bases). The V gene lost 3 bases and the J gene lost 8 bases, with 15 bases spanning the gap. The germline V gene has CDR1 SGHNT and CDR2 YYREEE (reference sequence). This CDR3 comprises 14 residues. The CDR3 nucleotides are TGTGCCAGCAGCTGGGGGCTCAGAGGCGATGAGCAGTTCTTC. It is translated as CASSWGLRGDEQFF.

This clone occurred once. CDR3 sequence reads: CASLAAEGNEQFF. The CDR3, as DNA: TGTGCCTCTCTAGCGGCCGAGGGGAATGAGCAGTTCTTC. The V call is TRBV28, the J call TRBJ2-1; 7 bases are a match to TRBD2. Trimming at V came to 11 bases and at J to 7 bases, leaving 11 bases not matched to a gene. The CDR3 totals 13 residues. Per the germline V gene, CDR1 is MDHEN and CDR2 is SYDVKM.

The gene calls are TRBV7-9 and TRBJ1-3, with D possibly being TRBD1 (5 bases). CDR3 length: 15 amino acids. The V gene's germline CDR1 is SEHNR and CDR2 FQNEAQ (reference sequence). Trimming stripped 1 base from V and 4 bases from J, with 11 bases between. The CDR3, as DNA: TGTGCCAGCAGCTTAGTAGGGGTTCCCGGAAACACCATATATTTT. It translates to CASSLVGVPGNTIYF.